This T cell receptor (beta chain) is from a study of cytomegalovirus exposure and HLA in healthy donors. Whole-study results and caveats: Indistinguishable V segments, including TRBV6-2 and TRBV6-3, were excluded. Presence/absence comparisons presumed near-even sequencing depth among donors.

PCR employed 60 Vbeta and 13 Jbeta primers. Clones were read by immunoSEQ multiplex PCR, and TCRdb kept only the in-frame ones, dropping some. The table records 95,000 to 100,000 clones, more than 80% of them present only once. This CDR3 is built from 14 residues. V lost 0 bases and J 1 base, leaving 7 bases between the germline ends. Germline CDR1 is GTSNPN and CDR2 is SVGIG (reference sequence). Concerning this clone itself: What it recognizes is unknown.

The rearrangement joins TRBV30 to TRBJ1-5; D not certain. This clonotype was sampled from a man younger than 45 in good health and CMV-seronegative. The specimen was PBMCs. This CDR3 is CAWSVGPSNQPQHF. The CDR3, as DNA: TGTGCCTGGAGTGTTGGCCCCAGCAATCAGCCCCAGCATTTT.